This TCR beta chain was sequenced during a study of PD-1 blockade in classical Hodgkin lymphoma. Assay: immunoSEQ multiplex PCR; the TCRdb copy retains only in-frame clones and omits some. The table has about 50,000 clones, around 76% seen once. Trimming took 1 base from V and 4 from J; bases not matched to a gene: 5. This CDR3 spans 16 amino acids. Per germline, CDR1 MDHEN and CDR2 SYDVKM. A remark on this clone: Its antigen is still unknown.

The study, taken as a whole, reports: Prior therapy or disease activity may underlie the repertoire differences, whose causes remain undefined.

Time point defined: cycle 4 day 1 (C4D1), after less than 7 weeks of nivolumab. Every patient experienced relapse after autologous stem cell transplantation, and brentuximab vedotin exposure varied. The TCR sequence derives from a human donor with classical Hodgkin lymphoma. Source: peripheral blood mononuclear cells (PBMCs), taken before the fourth cycle of nivolumab. The rearrangement joins TRBV28 to TRBJ2-3, with 10 bases that match TRBD2. CDR3 in amino acids: CASSLSSSGSADTQYF. The CDR3 DNA reads as TGTGCCAGCAGTTTATCATCTAGCGGGAGCGCAGATACGCAGTATTTT.